These T cell receptor beta chains were read from a single sample in a study of cytomegalovirus exposure and HLA in healthy donors. TCRdb keeps only in-frame clones here, not all; method: immunoSEQ multiplex PCR. Of approximately 110,000 clones in the sample, roughly 69% are singletons; the top ten hold roughly 2.5%. Sequenced input: PBMCs. The receptor set was obtained from a man aged 50 to 60 in good health and CMV-seropositive. CDR3s include the opening cysteine and the closing phenylalanine or tryptophan. D genes are given only for firm matches. The size field is filled for only some rows; it gives once, few, many or a size class.

V gene,clone size,J gene,D gene,CDR3 protein,CDR3 DNA
TRBV5-1,-,TRBJ1-4,-,CASSLAGGEDPLFF,TGCGCCAGCAGCTTGGCCGGAGGTGAAGATCCACTGTTTTTT
TRBV20-1,-,TRBJ2-1,TRBD2,CSASGRGGEFF,TGCAGTGCTAGTGGGCGGGGGGGGGAGTTCTTC
TRBV29-1,-,TRBJ1-2,-,CSVDGSQRLNYGYTF,TGCAGCGTGGATGGGAGTCAGCGCCTTAACTATGGCTACACCTTC
TRBV2,few,TRBJ1-1,TRBD1,CASSWTGTEAFF,TGTGCCAGCAGTTGGACAGGGACTGAAGCTTTCTTT
TRBV2,-,TRBJ1-2,TRBD1,CASRRQGVGYGYTF,TGTGCCAGCAGGCGACAGGGGGTGGGGTATGGCTACACCTTC
TRBV5-1,-,TRBJ2-7,-,CASSLEGLWTGRSSYEQYF,TGCGCCAGCAGCCTGGAAGGCCTATGGACTGGGAGGTCGTCCTACGAGCAGTACTTC
TRBV27,-,TRBJ1-2,TRBD1,CASSSRQGASNYGYTF,TGTGCCAGCAGTTCGAGACAGGGGGCTTCTAACTATGGCTACACCTTC
TRBV23-1,-,TRBJ1-2,-,CASSQSIGGLNYGYTF,TGCGCCAGCAGTCAATCAATAGGGGGACTAAACTATGGCTACACCTTC
TRBV5-1,-,TRBJ2-2,-,CASTAGGNTGELFF,TGCGCCAGTACGGCCGGGGGAAACACCGGGGAGCTGTTTTTT
TRBV9,-,TRBJ2-1,TRBD2,CASSVRLAGVNEQFF,TGTGCCAGCAGCGTAAGACTAGCGGGAGTCAATGAGCAGTTCTTC
TRBV6-1,-,TRBJ1-2,-,CASSEAPTPSYGYTF,TGTGCCAGCAGTGAAGCGCCGACACCCTCCTATGGCTACACCTTC
TRBV28,-,TRBJ2-7,TRBD1,CASSLYVTGGDEQYF,TGTGCCAGCAGTTTGTACGTAACAGGGGGTGACGAGCAGTACTTC
TRBV4-2,few,TRBJ1-2,-,CASSQDWSGYRTNYGYTF,TGTGCCAGCAGCCAAGATTGGAGTGGTTACCGTACTAACTATGGCTACACCTTC
TRBV5-1,-,TRBJ1-1,TRBD1,CASSMGQGSPEAFF,TGCGCCAGCAGCATGGGACAGGGGAGCCCTGAAGCTTTCTTT
TRBV12-5,-,TRBJ1-4,-,CASGFLPQGPEKLFF,TGTGCTAGTGGTTTCCTCCCTCAGGGCCCTGAAAAACTGTTTTTT
TRBV5-6,-,TRBJ2-1,-,CASSRGSLPYNEQFF,TGTGCCAGCAGCCGAGGTTCTCTACCGTACAATGAGCAGTTCTTC
TRBV18,-,TRBJ2-1,TRBD2,CASSPGLADYNEQFF,TGTGCCAGCTCACCTGGACTAGCGGACTACAATGAGCAGTTCTTC
TRBV27,few,TRBJ2-2,TRBD2,CASSGLASGTLFF,TGTGCCAGCTCCGGACTAGCGTCGGGGACGCTGTTTTTT
TRBV27,-,TRBJ1-4,TRBD1,CASSLTLGQGEEKLFF,TGTGCCAGCAGCCTGACCCTTGGACAGGGCGAAGAAAAACTGTTTTTT
TRBV5-1,-,TRBJ1-1,-,CASSLEGNAEAFF,TGCGCCAGCAGCTTGGAGGGGAATGCTGAAGCTTTCTTT
TRBV18,-,TRBJ2-1,-,CASSPLLPQQFF,TGTGCCAGCTCACCATTGCTACCTCAGCAGTTCTTC
TRBV2,once,TRBJ1-5,-,CASKGDTNQPQHF,TGTGCCAGCAAAGGGGACACCAATCAGCCCCAGCATTTT
TRBV19,-,TRBJ2-2,TRBD1,CASSIQGAGGELFF,TGTGCCAGTAGTATACAGGGGGCTGGCGGGGAGCTGTTTTTT
TRBV2,once,TRBJ2-7,TRBD1,CASSSAGTGYEQYF,TGTGCCAGCTCATCCGCCGGGACAGGTTACGAGCAGTACTTC
TRBV12-2,-,TRBJ2-3,-,CASRLGGGAGDTQYF,TGTGCAAGTCGCTTAGGTGGGGGGGCAGGGGATACGCAGTATTTT
TRBV11-3,few,TRBJ2-4,TRBD2,CASSPGLAEHIQYF,TGTGCCAGCAGCCCGGGACTAGCGGAGCACATTCAGTACTTC
TRBV7-6,-,TRBJ2-7,-,CASSFGVGAYEQYF,TGTGCCAGCAGCTTTGGGGTGGGAGCGTACGAGCAGTACTTC
TRBV5-3,-,TRBJ1-5,TRBD1,CARSQGQSGNQPQHF,TGTGCCAGAAGCCAGGGACAGTCGGGCAATCAGCCCCAGCATTTT
TRBV27,few,TRBJ2-7,TRBD1,CASRTIRDRNYEQYF,TGTGCCAGCAGAACAATAAGGGACAGAAACTACGAGCAGTACTTC
TRBV7-9,-,TRBJ2-1,TRBD1,CASSLRTTGRIYNEQFF,TGTGCCAGCAGCTTGCGCACGACAGGGCGTATCTACAATGAGCAGTTCTTC
TRBV6-1,-,TRBJ2-1,-,CASSEARLDEQFF,TGTGCCAGCAGTGAAGCTCGGTTAGATGAGCAGTTCTTC
TRBV19,-,TRBJ2-1,TRBD2,CASSIRLAGGPGNEQFF,TGTGCCAGTAGTATCCGCCTAGCGGGAGGGCCGGGGAATGAGCAGTTCTTC
TRBV4-2,once,TRBJ1-3,-,CASSPRRWDTIYF,TGTGCCAGCAGCCCTCGGAGATGGGACACCATATATTTT